The 7 T cell receptor beta chains given below trace back to one sample, sequenced in a study of OX40 agonist ivuxolimab in advanced cancers. Sequencing used immunoSEQ multiplex PCR; TCRdb keeps in-frame clones, though not all of them. This sample has fewer than 45,000 clones; around 90% occur once, and the top ten carry around 13%. This specimen was CD4+ or CD8+ T cells sorted from blood, taken in a trial of the OX40 agonist ivuxolimab. These receptors originate from an adult with an advanced solid tumor such as melanoma, head and neck, liver or kidney cancer.

The rearrangement links TRBV27 to TRBJ1-1; D call uncertain. Trimming took off 7 bases at V and 0 bases at J, with 12 bases between the two ends. The CDR3 has 14 residues. Germline lookup yields CDR1 MNHEY and CDR2 SMNVEV (reference sequence). Here the CDR3 DNA reads TGTGCCAGCAATGAACTCGGGATGAACACTGAAGCTTTCTTT. This sequence encodes CASNELGMNTEAFF.

This chain links TRBV5-1 with TRBJ2-7; D unresolved. The CDR3 has 14 amino acids. CDR1 SGHRS and CDR2 YFSETQ come from the germline V gene. The germline V and J ends were trimmed by 2 bases and 2 bases, with 11 bases remaining between them. CDR3 loop: CASSFRLDTYEQYF. DNA of the CDR3: TGCGCCAGCAGCTTCCGACTCGACACCTACGAGCAGTACTTC.

The chain links TRBV5-1 to TRBJ2-2, with 11 nucleotides matching TRBD1. J lost 4 bases, V lost 2 bases, and 1 base had no gene match. Germline loops: CDR1 SGHRS, CDR2 YFSETQ. This CDR3 has 15 residues. In nucleotides, the CDR3 is TGCGCCAGCAGCTTCGGGACAGGGGGCACCGGGGAGCTGTTTTTT. The encoded protein is CASSFGTGGTGELFF.

With regard to this clone: Distinct nucleotide sequences in the sample also encode this CDR3. The rearrangement joins TRBV27 to TRBJ2-7; TRBD1 might be the D (5 bases). CDR1 and CDR2 from the germline V gene are MNHEY and SMNVEV (reference sequence). V was clipped by 5 bases and J by 3 bases, with 11 bases between them. The CDR3 runs to 13 residues. The CDR3 DNA reads as TGTGCCAGCAGTCTCGGAAGGGGCTACGAGCAGTACTTC. Its protein product is CASSLGRGYEQYF.

The rearrangement links TRBV6-4 to TRBJ2-2; 7 positions match TRBD1. The germline V gene has CDR1 MRHNA and CDR2 SNTAGT. J gave up 1 base and V 5 bases, and 13 bases lay outside the gene matches. CDR3 length: 18 amino acids. CDR3 coding DNA: TGTGCCAGCAGTCTAGGGCCCCGTGGGACAGAGAACACCGGGGAGCTGTTTTTT. The encoded protein is CASSLGPRGTENTGELFF.

The chain's CDR3 is CASRGTRATEQYF. CDR3 nucleotide sequence: TGTGCCAGCAGGGGGACTAGGGCCACCGAGCAGTACTTC. The genes are TRBV6-5 and TRBJ2-7, with TRBD2 identical over 8 bases. The V gene's germline CDR1 is MNHEY and CDR2 SVGAGI. The ends lost 6 bases at V and 6 bases at J; junction bases unmatched: 7. This CDR3 comprises 13 residues.

The gene calls are TRBV7-9 and TRBJ2-1; 7 bases fit TRBD2. Per the germline V gene, CDR1 is SEHNR and CDR2 is FQNEAQ (reference sequence). The V gene end was trimmed by 3 bases and the J gene end by 2 bases; junction bases not matched to a gene: 10. The CDR3 has 17 amino acids. The CDR3 is CASSFPGSRGAYNEQFF. In DNA form, the CDR3 reads TGTGCCAGCAGCTTCCCCGGATCACGGGGGGCCTACAATGAGCAGTTCTTC.